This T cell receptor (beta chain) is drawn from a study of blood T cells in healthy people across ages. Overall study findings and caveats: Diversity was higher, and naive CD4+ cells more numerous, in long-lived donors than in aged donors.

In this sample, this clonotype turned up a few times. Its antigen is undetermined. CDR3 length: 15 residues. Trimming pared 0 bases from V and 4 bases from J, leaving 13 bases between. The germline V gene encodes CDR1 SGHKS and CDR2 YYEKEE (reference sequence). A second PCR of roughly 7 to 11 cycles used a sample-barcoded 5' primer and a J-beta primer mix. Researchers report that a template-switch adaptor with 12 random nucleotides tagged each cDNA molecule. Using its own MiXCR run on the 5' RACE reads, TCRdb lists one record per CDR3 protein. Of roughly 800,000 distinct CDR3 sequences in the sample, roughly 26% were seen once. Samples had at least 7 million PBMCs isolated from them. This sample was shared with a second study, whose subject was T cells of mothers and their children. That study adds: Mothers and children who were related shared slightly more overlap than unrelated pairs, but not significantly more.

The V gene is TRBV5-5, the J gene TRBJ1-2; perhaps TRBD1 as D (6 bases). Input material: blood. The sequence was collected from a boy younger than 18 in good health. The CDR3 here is CASSLASETGYGYTF. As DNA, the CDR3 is TGTGCCAGCAGCTTGGCCTCCGAGACAGGCTATGGCTACACCTTC.